This T cell receptor (beta chain) originates from a study of post-analysis software for immune sequencing data. Study summary: The cohort encompassed relapsing-remitting, secondary progressive and progressive-relapsing multiple sclerosis disease courses.

V lost 4 bases and J 4 bases, leaving 17 bases between the germline ends. The CDR3 covers 17 residues. CDR1 is SGHTA and CDR2 is FQGNSA in the germline V gene. Study findings and constraints: Controls significantly exceeded multiple sclerosis patients in normalized Chao1 diversity. By F measure, samples from a shared preparation batch strongly co-clustered. Five TRBV segments were significantly more frequent in patients than in controls. TRBV5-6, TRBV5-1 and TRBV20-1 were among these segments.

Built from TCR beta cDNA, the libraries had unique molecular identifiers in them. Researchers reported 520,000 or so cDNA molecules coming from 1 to 10 million T cells. In TCRdb, the PCR reads were re-called with MiXCR into one record per CDR3 protein. The repertoire holds hundreds of thousands of distinct CDR3 sequences, with roughly 27% as singletons. This clonotype was detected only a few times. Its antigen is undetermined. This sequence joins TRBV7-2 and TRBJ2-6, with D unclear. This TCR derives from a girl aged 10 to 17 with multiple sclerosis. What was sequenced was blood. CDR3 nucleotide sequence: TGTGCCAGCAGCTACTTCAGGCCTACAGCGGGGGCCAACGTCCTGACTTTC. This gives the protein CASSYFRPTAGANVLTF.